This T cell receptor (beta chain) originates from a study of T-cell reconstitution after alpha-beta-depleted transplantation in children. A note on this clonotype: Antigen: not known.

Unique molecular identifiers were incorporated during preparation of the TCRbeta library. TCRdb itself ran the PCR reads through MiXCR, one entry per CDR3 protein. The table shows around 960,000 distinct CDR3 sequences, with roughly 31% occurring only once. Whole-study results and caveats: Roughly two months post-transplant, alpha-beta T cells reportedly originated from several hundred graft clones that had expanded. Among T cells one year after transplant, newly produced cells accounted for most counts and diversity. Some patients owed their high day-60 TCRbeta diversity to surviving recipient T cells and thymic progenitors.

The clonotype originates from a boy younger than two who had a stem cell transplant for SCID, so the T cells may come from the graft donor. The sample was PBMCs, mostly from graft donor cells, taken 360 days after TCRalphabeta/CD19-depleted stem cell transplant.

The CDR3 nucleotides read TGCAGTGCTACGGCCACCCTCGGGACAGGGGAATGGGGTGAGCAGTTCTTC. Residues: CSATATLGTGEWGEQFF. This chain joins TRBV20-1 and TRBJ2-1; TRBD1 aligns across 10 bases. The germline V gene has CDR1 DFQATT and CDR2 SNEGSKA (reference sequence). J gave up 9 bases and V 4 bases, and 18 bases lay outside the gene matches. The CDR3 has 17 amino acids.